These 5 T cell receptor beta chains share one sample of origin, sequenced in a study of type 1 regulatory T cells. TCRdb re-analysed the reads in MiXCR, keeping a single row per CDR3 protein. The sample records over 14,000 distinct CDR3 sequences, roughly 13% being singletons. Their antigens remain unidentified. The specimen was cultured T cells, either the whole culture or a sorted T cell fraction (not recorded which). Every receptor here comes from a human donor in good health.

The table lists this clonotype with many counts. The CDR3 loop reads CASSLLGVSYNEQFF. The CDR3 nucleotides are TGCGCCAGCAGCTTGCTGGGGGTGTCCTACAATGAGCAGTTCTTC. V is TRBV5-1 and J is TRBJ2-1; the D call may be TRBD1 or TRBD2 (5 bases each). This CDR3 comprises 15 residues. Germline CDR1 and CDR2: SGHRS and YFSETQ. The germline V and J ends were trimmed by 1 base and 1 base, with 9 bases remaining between them.

This clonotype was seen at least ten times. The chain recombines TRBV11-3 with TRBJ2-2; TRBD1 matches 10 bases. This CDR3 comprises 13 residues. Per germline, CDR1 SGHNT and CDR2 YENEEA. Trimming at V came to 5 bases and at J to 6 bases, leaving 0 bases not matched to a gene. The chain's CDR3 is CASSGTGAGELFF. CDR3 nucleotide sequence: TGTGCCAGCAGCGGGACAGGGGCCGGGGAGCTGTTTTTT. The entire variable domain, with the rest obtained from reference TRBV11-3 and TRBJ2-2, is as follows: EAGVVQSPRYKIIEKKQPVAFWCNPISGHNTLYWYLQNLGQGPELLIRYENEEAVDDSQLPKDRFSAERLKGVDSTLKIQPAELGDSAVYLCASSGTGAGELFFGEGSRLTVL.

This clonotype was detected only a few times. CDR3: CSARDPRQGGVETQYF. CDR3 DNA sequence: TGCAGTGCTAGAGATCCTCGACAGGGGGGAGTGGAGACCCAGTACTTC. This chain uses TRBV20-1 with TRBJ2-5; TRBD1 agrees at 9 bases. The CDR3 contains 16 residues. J was trimmed by 5 bases and V by 0 bases; bases with no gene match: 10. Per germline, CDR1 DFQATT and CDR2 SNEGSKA (reference sequence).

This clonotype has a count of ten or more. This sequence joins TRBV6-1 and TRBJ2-7; D perhaps matches TRBD2 (6 bases). The CDR3 has 14 amino acids. Trimming removed 5 bases from V and 7 bases from J, with 18 bases in between. Germline V CDR1 and CDR2: MNHNS, SASEGT. The CDR3 nucleotides read TGTGCCAGCAGTCCGGGGGACTTCCTTCGGGAGCAGTACTTC. Residues: CASSPGDFLREQYF.

There are many counts of this clonotype. V and J are TRBV5-6 and TRBJ1-5; tentatively, D is TRBD1 (6 bases). V was cut by 2 bases and J by 5 bases, with 17 bases left in between. CDR1 and CDR2 (germline): SGHDT, YYEEEE. The CDR3 is 16 residues long. DNA of the CDR3: TGTGCCAGCAGCTTCGGGACGGGGGCTTTCGATCAGCCCCAGCATTTT. It translates to CASSFGTGAFDQPQHF.